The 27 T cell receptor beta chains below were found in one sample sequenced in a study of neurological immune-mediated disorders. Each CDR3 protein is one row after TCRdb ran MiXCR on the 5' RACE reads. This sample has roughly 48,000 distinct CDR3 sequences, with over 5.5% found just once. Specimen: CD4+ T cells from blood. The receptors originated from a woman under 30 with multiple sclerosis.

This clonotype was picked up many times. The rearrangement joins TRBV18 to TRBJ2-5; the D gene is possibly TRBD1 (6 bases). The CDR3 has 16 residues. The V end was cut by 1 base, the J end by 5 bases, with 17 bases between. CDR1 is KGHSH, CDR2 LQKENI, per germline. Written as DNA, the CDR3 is TGTGCCAGCTCACCACTCGGGACATCCCGAGGGGAGACCCAGTACTTC. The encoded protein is CASSPLGTSRGETQYF.

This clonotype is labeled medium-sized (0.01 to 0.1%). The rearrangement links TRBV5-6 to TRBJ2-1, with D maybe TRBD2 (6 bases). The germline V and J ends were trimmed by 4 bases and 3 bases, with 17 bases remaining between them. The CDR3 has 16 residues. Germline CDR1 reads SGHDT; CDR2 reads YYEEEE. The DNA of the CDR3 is TGTGCCAGCAGCGCTGCACGGGAGTATAGCTACAATGAGCAGTTCTTC. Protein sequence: CASSAAREYSYNEQFF.

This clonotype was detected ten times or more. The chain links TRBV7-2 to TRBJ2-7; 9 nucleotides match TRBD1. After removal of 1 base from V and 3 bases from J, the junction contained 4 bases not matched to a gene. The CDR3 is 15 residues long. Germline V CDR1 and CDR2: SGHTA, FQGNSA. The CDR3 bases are TGTGCCAGCAGCTTAGATAGGGGACAGGGCTACGAGCAGTACGTC. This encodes CASSLDRGQGYEQYV.

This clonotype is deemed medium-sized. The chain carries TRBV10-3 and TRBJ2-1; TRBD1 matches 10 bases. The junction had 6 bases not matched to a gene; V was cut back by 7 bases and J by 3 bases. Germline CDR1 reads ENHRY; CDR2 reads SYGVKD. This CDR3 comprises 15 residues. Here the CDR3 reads CAIIVGTGDYNEQFF. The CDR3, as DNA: TGTGCCATCATCGTGGGGACAGGGGACTACAATGAGCAGTTCTTC.

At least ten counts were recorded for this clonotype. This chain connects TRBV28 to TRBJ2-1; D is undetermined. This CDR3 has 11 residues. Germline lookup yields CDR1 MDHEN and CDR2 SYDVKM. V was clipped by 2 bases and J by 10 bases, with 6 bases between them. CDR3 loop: CASSLRREQFF. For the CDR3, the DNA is TGTGCCAGCAGTTTAAGGCGGGAGCAGTTCTTC.

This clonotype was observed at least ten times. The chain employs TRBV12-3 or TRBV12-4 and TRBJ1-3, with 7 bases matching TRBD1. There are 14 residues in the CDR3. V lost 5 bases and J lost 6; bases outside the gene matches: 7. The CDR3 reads CASSPQGIQNTIYF. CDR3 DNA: TGTGCCAGCAGTCCACAGGGGATCCAAAACACCATATATTTT.

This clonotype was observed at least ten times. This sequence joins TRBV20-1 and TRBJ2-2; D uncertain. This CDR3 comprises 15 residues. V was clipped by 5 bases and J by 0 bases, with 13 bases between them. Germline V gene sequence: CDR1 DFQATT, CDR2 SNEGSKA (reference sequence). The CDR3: CSAAGSKTNTGELFF. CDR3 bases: TGCAGTGCTGCCGGATCGAAAACGAACACCGGGGAGCTGTTTTTT.

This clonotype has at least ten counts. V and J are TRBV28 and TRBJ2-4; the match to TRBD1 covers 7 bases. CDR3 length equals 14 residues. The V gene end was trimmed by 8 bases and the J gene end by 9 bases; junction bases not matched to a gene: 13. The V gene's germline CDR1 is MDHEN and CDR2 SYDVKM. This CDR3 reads CASGQQGSPPIQYF. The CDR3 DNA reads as TGTGCCAGCGGACAACAGGGGTCACCCCCCATTCAGTACTTC. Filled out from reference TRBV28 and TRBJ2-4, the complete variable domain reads DVKVTQSSRYLVKRTGEKVFLECVQDMDHENMFWYRQDPGLGLRLIYFSYDVKMKEKGDIPEGYSVSREKKERFSLILESASTNQTSMYLCASGQQGSPPIQYFGAGTRLSVL.

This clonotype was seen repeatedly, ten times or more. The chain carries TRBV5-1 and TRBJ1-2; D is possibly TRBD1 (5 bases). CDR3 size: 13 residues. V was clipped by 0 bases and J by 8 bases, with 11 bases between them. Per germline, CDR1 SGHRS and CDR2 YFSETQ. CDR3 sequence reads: CASSLGRAEGYTF. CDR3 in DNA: TGCGCCAGCAGCTTGGGCAGGGCGGAAGGCTACACCTTC.

CDR3 nucleotides: TGTGCCAGCAGCCAGACGAACCAACTACCGGGACAGTTTCACTATGGCTACACCTTC. It codes for CASSQTNQLPGQFHYGYTF. The genes are TRBV9 and TRBJ1-2; 7 bases agree with TRBD1. There are 19 residues in the CDR3. The germline gives CDR1 SGDLS, CDR2 YYNGEE. The V and J ends lost 4 bases and 3 bases, in that order; junction bases with no gene match: 21.

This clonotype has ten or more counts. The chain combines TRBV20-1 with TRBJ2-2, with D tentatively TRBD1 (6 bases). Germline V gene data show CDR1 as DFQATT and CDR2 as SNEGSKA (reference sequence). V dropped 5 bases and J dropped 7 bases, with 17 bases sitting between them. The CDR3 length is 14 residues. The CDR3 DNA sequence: TGCAGTGCTGAGAGACGGGTAGGGGGCGGGGAGCTGTTTTTT. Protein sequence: CSAERRVGGGELFF.

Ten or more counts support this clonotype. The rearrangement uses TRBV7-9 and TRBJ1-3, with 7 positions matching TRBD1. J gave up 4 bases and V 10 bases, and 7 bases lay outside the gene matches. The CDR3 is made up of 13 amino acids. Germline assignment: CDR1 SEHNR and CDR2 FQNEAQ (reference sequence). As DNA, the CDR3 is TGTGCCAACCACCGGACAGGCGGAAACACCATATATTTT. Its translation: CANHRTGGNTIYF. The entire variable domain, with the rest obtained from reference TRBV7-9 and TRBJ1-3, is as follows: DTGVSQNPRHKITKRGQNVTFRCDPISEHNRLYWYRQTLGQGPEFLTYFQNEAQLEKSRLLSDRFSAERPKGSFSTLEIQRTEQGDSAMYLCANHRTGGNTIYFGEGSWLTVV.

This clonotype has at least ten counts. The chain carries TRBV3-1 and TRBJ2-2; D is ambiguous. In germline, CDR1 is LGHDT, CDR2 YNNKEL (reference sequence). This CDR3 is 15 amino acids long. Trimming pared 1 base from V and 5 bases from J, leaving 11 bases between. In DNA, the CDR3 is TGTGCCAGCAGCCAAGGAGAGCCCATGACCGGGGAGCTGTTTTTT. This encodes CASSQGEPMTGELFF.

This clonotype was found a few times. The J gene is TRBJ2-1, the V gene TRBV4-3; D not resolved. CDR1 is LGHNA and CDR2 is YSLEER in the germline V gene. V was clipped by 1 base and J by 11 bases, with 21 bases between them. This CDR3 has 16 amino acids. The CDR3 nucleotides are TGCGCCAGCAGCCAAGTTAAGGGCGGTAGCCTCAGCAAGCAGTTCTTC. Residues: CASSQVKGGSLSKQFF.

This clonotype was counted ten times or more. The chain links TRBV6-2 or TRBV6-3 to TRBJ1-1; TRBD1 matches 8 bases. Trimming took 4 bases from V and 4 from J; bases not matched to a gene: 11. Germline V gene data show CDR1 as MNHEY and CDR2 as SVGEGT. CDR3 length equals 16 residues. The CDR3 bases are TGTGCCAGCAGTTCCGAACGGACAGGGAAGGTCACTGAAGCTTTCTTT. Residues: CASSSERTGKVTEAFF.

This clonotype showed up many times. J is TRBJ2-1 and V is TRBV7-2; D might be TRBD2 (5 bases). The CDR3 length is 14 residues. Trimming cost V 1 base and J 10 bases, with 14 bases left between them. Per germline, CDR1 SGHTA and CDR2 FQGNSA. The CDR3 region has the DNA TGTGCCAGCAGCTTAGATTCTGGTCCGGGAGAGCAGTTCTTC. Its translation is CASSLDSGPGEQFF.

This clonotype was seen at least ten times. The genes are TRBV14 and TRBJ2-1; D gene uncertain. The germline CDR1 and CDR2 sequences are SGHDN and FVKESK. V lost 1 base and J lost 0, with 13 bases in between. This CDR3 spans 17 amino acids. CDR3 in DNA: TGTGCCAGCAGCCAAGCGCCACCCCAAGGCTCCTACAATGAGCAGTTCTTC. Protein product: CASSQAPPQGSYNEQFF.

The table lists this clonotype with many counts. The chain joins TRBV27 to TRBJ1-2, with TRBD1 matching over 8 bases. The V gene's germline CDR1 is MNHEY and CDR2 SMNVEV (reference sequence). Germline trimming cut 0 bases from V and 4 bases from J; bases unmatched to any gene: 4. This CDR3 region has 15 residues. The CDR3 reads CASSLSPGGSYGYTF. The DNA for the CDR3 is TGTGCCAGCAGTTTATCGCCAGGGGGCAGCTATGGCTACACCTTC.

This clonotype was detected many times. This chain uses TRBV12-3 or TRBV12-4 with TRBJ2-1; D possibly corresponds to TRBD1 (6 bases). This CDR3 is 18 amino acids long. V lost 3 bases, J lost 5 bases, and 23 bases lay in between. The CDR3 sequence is CASSLLGVGGRGNNEQFF. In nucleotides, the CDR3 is TGTGCCAGCAGTTTGCTAGGCGTTGGGGGCAGGGGTAACAATGAGCAGTTCTTC.

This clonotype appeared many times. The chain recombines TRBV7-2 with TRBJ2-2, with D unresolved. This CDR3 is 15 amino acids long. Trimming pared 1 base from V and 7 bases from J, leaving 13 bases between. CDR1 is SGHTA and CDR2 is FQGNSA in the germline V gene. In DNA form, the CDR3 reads TGTGCCAGCAGCTTAGATCGGCGAAATAACGGGGAGCTGTTTTTT. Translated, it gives CASSLDRRNNGELFF.

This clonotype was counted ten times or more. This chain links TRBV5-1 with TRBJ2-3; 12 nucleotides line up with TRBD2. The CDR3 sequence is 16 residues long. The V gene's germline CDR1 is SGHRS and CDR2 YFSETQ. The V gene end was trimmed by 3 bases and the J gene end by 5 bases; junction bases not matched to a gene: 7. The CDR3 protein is CASSWSSGRARDTQYF. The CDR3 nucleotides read TGCGCCAGCAGCTGGTCTAGCGGGAGGGCCAGAGATACGCAGTATTTT.

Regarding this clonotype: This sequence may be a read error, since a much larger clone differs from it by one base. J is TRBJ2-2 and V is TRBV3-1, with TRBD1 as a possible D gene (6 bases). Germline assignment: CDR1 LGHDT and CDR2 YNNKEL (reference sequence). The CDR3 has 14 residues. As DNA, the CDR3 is TGTGCCAACAGCGTACAGGGTAGCACCGGGGAGCTGTTTTTT. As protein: CANSVQGSTGELFF.

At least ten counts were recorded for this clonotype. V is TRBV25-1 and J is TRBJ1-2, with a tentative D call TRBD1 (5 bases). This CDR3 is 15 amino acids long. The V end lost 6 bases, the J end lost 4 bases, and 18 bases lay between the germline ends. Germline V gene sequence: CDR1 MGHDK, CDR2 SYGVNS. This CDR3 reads CASSQSGTALYGYTF. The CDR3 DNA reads TGTGCCAGCAGCCAATCAGGGACCGCTCTCTATGGCTACACCTTC.

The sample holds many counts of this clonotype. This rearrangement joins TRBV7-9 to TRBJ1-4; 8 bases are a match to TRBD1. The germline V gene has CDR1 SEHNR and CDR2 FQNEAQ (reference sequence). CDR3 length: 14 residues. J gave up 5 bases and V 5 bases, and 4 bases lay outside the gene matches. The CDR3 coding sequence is TGTGCCAGCAGCATCGGACAGGGCAATGAAAAACTGTTTTTT. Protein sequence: CASSIGQGNEKLFF.

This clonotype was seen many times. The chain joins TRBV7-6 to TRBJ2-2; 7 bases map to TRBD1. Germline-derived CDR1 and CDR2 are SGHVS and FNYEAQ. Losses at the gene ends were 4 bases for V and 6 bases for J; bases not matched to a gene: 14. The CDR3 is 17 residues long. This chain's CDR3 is CASSSGTEIFMAGELFF. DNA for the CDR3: TGTGCCAGCAGCTCCGGGACAGAGATTTTCATGGCCGGGGAGCTGTTTTTT.

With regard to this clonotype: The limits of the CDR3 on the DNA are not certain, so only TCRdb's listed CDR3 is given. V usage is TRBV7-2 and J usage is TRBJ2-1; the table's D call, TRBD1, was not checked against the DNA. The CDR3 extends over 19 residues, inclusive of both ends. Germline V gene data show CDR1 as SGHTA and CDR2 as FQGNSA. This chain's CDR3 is CASSFYICSAVRGKNEQFF.

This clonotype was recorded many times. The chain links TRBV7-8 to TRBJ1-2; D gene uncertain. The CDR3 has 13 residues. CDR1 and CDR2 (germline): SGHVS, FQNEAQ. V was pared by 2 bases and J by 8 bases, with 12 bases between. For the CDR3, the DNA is TGTGCCAGCAGCTTACTGGGAACGAGGGGCTACACCTTC. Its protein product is CASSLLGTRGYTF.